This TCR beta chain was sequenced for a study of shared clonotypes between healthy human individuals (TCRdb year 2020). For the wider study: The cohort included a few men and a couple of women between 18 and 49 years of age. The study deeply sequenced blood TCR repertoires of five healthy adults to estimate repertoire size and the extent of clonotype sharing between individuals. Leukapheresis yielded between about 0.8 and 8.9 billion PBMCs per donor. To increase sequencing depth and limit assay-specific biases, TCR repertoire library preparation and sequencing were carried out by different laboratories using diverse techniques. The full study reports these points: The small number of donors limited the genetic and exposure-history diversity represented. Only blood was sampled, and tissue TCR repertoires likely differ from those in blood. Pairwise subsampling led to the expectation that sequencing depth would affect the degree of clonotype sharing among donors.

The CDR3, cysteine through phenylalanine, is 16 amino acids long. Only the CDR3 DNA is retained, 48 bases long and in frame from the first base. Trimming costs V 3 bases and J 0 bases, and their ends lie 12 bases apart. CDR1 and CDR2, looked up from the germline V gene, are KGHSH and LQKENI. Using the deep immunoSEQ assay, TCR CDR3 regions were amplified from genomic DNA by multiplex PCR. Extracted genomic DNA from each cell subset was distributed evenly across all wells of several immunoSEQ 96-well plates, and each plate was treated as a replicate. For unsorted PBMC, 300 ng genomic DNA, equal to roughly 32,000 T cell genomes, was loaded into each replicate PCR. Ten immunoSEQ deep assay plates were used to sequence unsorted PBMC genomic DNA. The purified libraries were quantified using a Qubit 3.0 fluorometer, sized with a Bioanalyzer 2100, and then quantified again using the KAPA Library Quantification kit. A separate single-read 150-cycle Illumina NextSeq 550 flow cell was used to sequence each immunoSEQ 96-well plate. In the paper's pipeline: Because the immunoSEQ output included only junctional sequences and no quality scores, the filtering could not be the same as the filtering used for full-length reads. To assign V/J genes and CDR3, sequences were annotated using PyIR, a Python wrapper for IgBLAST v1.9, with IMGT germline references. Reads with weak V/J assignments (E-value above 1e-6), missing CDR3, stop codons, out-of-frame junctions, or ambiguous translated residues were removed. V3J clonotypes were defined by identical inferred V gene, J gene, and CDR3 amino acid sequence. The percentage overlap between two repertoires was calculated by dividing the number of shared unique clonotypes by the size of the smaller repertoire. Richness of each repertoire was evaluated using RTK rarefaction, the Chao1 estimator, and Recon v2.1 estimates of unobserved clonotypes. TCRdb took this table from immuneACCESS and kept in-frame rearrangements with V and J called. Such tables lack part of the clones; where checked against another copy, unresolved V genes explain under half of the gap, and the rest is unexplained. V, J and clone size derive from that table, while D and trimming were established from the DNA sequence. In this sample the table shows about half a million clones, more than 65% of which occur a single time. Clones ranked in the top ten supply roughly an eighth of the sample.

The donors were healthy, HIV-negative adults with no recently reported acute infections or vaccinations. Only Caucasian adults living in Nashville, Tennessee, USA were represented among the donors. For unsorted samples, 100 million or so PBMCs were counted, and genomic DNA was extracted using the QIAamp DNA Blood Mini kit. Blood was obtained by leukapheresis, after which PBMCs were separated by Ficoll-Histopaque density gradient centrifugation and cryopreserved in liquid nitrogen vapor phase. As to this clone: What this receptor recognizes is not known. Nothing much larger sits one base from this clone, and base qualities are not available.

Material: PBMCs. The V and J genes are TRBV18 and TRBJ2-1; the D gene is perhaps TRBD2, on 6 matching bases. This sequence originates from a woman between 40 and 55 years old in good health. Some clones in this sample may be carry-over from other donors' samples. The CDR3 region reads CASSPGGAASYNEQFF. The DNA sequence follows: TGTGCCAGCTCACCCGGGGGAGCGGCCTCCTACAATGAGCAGTTCTTC.